This T cell receptor beta chain originates from a study of radiotherapy plus CTLA-4 blockade in lung cancer (dated by TCRdb to 2016 to 2019). Describing the broader study: Among enrolled patients, approximately 19% had an objective response and about 30% reached disease control.

The receptor library was made with the immunoSEQ multiplex PCR assay. The immuneACCESS repertoire file appears here via TCRdb, limited to in-frame rearrangements. These files lack a portion of the clones; in checked studies, under half of the deficit traces to unresolved V genes, and the cause of the others is not known. The sample includes 80,000 or so clones, with more than 60% observed a single time. Of the sample, under 5% is held by the ten largest clones. In this study, focal radiation therapy paired with CTLA-4 blockade (ipilimumab) was tested in patients who had chemo-refractory metastatic non-small-cell lung cancer. Overall study results and their limits: After treatment with radiotherapy and ipilimumab, TCR clones that came from tumors expanded in the peripheral blood. Increased serum interferon-beta after radiation, together with early dynamic changes in blood T cell clones, were reported to be the strongest predictors of response.

From cysteine to phenylalanine, the CDR3 is 13 amino acids long. Only CDR3 DNA remains: 39 bases, in frame from the first base. Deletion took 3 bases off V and 0 bases off J, with a span of 6 bases between the germline ends. From a lookup of the germline V gene, CDR1 and CDR2 are SGHRS and YFSETQ. Note on this clone: Its cognate antigen has yet to be identified. Per-nucleotide qualities are absent, and no much larger clonotype sits a single base away.

The sequences come from peripheral blood, collected from a patient treated with radiotherapy plus ipilimumab. This chain joins TRBV5-1 to TRBJ1-2, with the D gene call left open. This TCR came from a human donor with non-small cell lung cancer who had a partial response to radiotherapy plus ipilimumab. Some clones in this sample may be carry-over from other donors' samples. The CDR3 protein: CASSSQTNYGYTF. The DNA sequence follows: TGCGCCAGCAGCTCGCAGACTAACTATGGCTACACCTTC.